This T cell receptor beta chain was sequenced in a study of monozygotic twins with inflammatory bowel disease. Whole-study results and caveats: There was no support for any single strong signal or clonotype associated with IBD. Lower sharing of clonotypes with other individuals was seen in IBD patients than in healthy twins. This was most marked in patients showing signs of disease activity. A reduction in TCRbeta diversity (inverse Simpson) was seen in IBD patients relative to healthy co-twins.

There were approximately 4,000 ng of total RNA used for each TCR library. For each CDR3 protein, TCRdb gives one entry from its re-call of the 5' RACE reads, without DNA. The listing records roughly 320,000 distinct CDR3 sequences. CDR3 length: 14 amino acids. A note on this clonotype: Its antigen is unknown.

The source material was blood. This sequence originates from a human donor with ulcerative colitis or Crohn's disease, or a healthy co-twin of an affected twin (not recorded which). This rearrangement joins TRBV12-3 or TRBV12-4 to TRBJ1-1. CDR3 region: CASSKVGMNTEAFF.